These 27 T cell receptor beta chains share one sample of origin, sequenced in a study of blood T cell repertoires in COVID-19. Using immunoSEQ multiplex PCR, the repertoire was profiled, and TCRdb retains in-frame clones only, with some absent. Seen here are about 380,000 clones, around 90% observed once, and the top ten hold 1.2%. The sequenced sample was PBMCs or T cells enriched from blood (not recorded which). The receptors were sampled from a woman between 18 and 30 years old who had recovered from COVID-19.

The gene calls are TRBV3-1 (or the pseudogene TRBV3-2) and TRBJ2-3; D is possibly TRBD1 (6 bases). The germline V gene has CDR1 LGHDT and CDR2 YNNKEL (reference sequence). There are 16 residues in the CDR3. With 4 bases removed from V and 2 bases from J, the gap between germline ends came to 16 bases. The CDR3 loop is CASSPRDTSSTDTQYF. In nucleotides, the CDR3 is TGTGCCAGCAGCCCACGGGACACTTCATCCACAGATACGCAGTATTTT.

The chain combines TRBV30 with TRBJ2-7; 11 bases are a match to TRBD1. CDR1 is GTSNPN and CDR2 is SVGIG in the germline V gene (reference sequence). Germline trimming cut 8 bases from V and 1 base from J; bases unmatched to any gene: 10. CDR3 length equals 15 residues. The DNA for the CDR3 is TGTGCCATGGAACCCGGGACAGGGGGTTCCTACGAGCAGTACTTC. It translates to CAMEPGTGGSYEQYF.

For this clone: The sample carries other DNA sequences with the same CDR3. The chain employs TRBV20-1 and TRBJ2-3; a possible D gene is TRBD2 (5 bases). Trimming left V 6 bases short and J 6 bases short, with 10 bases between. Germline lookup yields CDR1 DFQATT and CDR2 SNEGSKA (reference sequence). The CDR3 consists of 11 residues. The CDR3 sequence: CSAPPGDTQYF. CDR3 sequence (DNA): TGCAGTGCCCCGCCGGGGGATACGCAGTATTTT.

The genes are TRBV5-1 and TRBJ1-2, with 8 positions matching TRBD1. Germline V gene data show CDR1 as SGHRS and CDR2 as YFSETQ. J gave up 0 bases and V 1 base, and 8 bases lay outside the gene matches. This CDR3 comprises 17 residues. The CDR3 bases are TGCGCCAGCAGCTTGACAGGGGGGCAAATTTCTAACTATGGCTACACCTTC. This gives the protein CASSLTGGQISNYGYTF.

This rearrangement joins TRBV3-1 (or the pseudogene TRBV3-2) to TRBJ2-7, with 10 positions matching TRBD1. J lost 3 bases, V lost 7 bases, and 9 bases had no gene match. From germline, CDR1 is LGHDT and CDR2 YNNKEL (reference sequence). This CDR3 is built from 15 residues. CDR3 sequence (DNA): TGTGCCAGCACCGAAGGGACAGGGGCATTCTACGAGCAGTACTTC. Its translation is CASTEGTGAFYEQYF.

V and J are TRBV18 and TRBJ2-7; 7 nucleotides align to TRBD2. The CDR3 loop spans 14 amino acids. Trimming removed 3 bases from V and 6 bases from J; junction bases left unmatched: 8. Germline V gives CDR1 KGHSH, CDR2 LQKENI. The CDR3 nucleotides read TGTGCCAGCTCACCGGGGGACTACTATAGCGAGCAGTACTTC. Residues: CASSPGDYYSEQYF.

The count of this clone is one. The gene calls are TRBV11-2 and TRBJ1-1, with D maybe TRBD1 (6 bases). V lost 6 bases to trimming and J lost 3 bases, with 14 bases between them. CDR3 length: 14 residues. CDR1 is SGHAT and CDR2 is FQNNGV in the germline V gene. The CDR3 DNA reads as TGTGCCAGCAGTCCATGGGCAGGGGACACTGAAGCTTTCTTT. This gives the protein CASSPWAGDTEAFF.

This chain joins TRBV6-5 and TRBJ1-2; D is unresolved. With 0 bases removed from V and 3 bases from J, the gap between germline ends came to 14 bases. The CDR3 runs 16 residues. Germline lookup yields CDR1 MNHEY and CDR2 SVGAGI. In DNA, the CDR3 is TGTGCCAGCAGTTACTCGAAACAGCTTTGGGACTATGGCTACACCTTC. This gives the protein CASSYSKQLWDYGYTF.

This chain connects TRBV7-3 to TRBJ1-1; D is possibly TRBD1 (5 bases). The CDR3 has 14 amino acids. V was shortened by 6 bases and J by 4 bases, with 15 bases between the two germline ends. CDR1 and CDR2 (germline): SGHTA, FQGTGA. CDR3 in amino acids: CASREGSGSTEAFF. The CDR3 bases are TGTGCCAGCAGGGAGGGATCAGGGAGCACTGAAGCTTTCTTT.

V and J are TRBV3-1 (or the pseudogene TRBV3-2) and TRBJ2-1; possibly TRBD1 for D (5 bases). In germline, CDR1 is LGHDT, CDR2 YNNKEL (reference sequence). The CDR3 runs 14 residues. With 4 bases removed from V and 9 bases from J, the gap between germline ends came to 16 bases. In DNA, the CDR3 is TGTGCCAGCAGCCTAGAGATCAGGGAACCTGAGCAGTTCTTC. Its translation is CASSLEIREPEQFF.

This clone was seen a few times. The rearrangement uses TRBV7-9 and TRBJ1-1, with unresolved D. The CDR3 loop spans 14 amino acids. The germline V and J ends were trimmed by 8 bases and 3 bases, with 16 bases remaining between them. Germline V CDR1 and CDR2: SEHNR, FQNEAQ (reference sequence). The CDR3 DNA is TGTGCCAGCCAATCTACCGCGCTGTACACTGAAGCTTTCTTT. It yields the protein CASQSTALYTEAFF.

V and J are TRBV4-1 and TRBJ2-7; maybe TRBD1 (6 bases). V was pared by 1 base and J by 3 bases, with 19 bases between. There are 17 residues in the CDR3. Germline V gives CDR1 MGHRA, CDR2 YSYEKL. CDR3 in DNA: TGCGCCAGCAGCCAAGGGATCCAGACAGGCTGGGACTACGAGCAGTACTTC. Translated, it gives CASSQGIQTGWDYEQYF.

The chain carries TRBV10-3 and TRBJ2-2; possibly TRBD2 for D (6 bases). The CDR3 is 14 amino acids. Germline V gene data show CDR1 as ENHRY and CDR2 as SYGVKD. Trimming pared 6 bases from V and 7 bases from J, leaving 15 bases between. The CDR3 loop reads CAIRGTSKGGELFF. For the CDR3, the DNA is TGTGCCATCAGGGGGACTTCCAAGGGCGGGGAGCTGTTTTTT.

V usage is TRBV9 and J usage is TRBJ1-2; tentative D call: TRBD1 (6 bases). The CDR3 is 14 amino acids. V lost 0 bases and J lost 6, with 12 bases in between. Germline V gene sequence: CDR1 SGDLS, CDR2 YYNGEE. The CDR3 DNA sequence: TGTGCCAGCAGCGTAGACGGGGGGCTGGATGGCTACACCTTC. Translated: CASSVDGGLDGYTF.

The chain is built from TRBV6-5 and TRBJ1-6; 9 bases match TRBD1. The CDR3 covers 15 residues. With V trimmed by 6 bases and J by 2 bases, 2 bases remained unmatched. Per the germline V gene, CDR1 is MNHEY and CDR2 is SVGAGI. The CDR3 spells CASSRQGAYNSPLHF. The CDR3 DNA is TGTGCCAGCAGCCGACAGGGGGCCTATAATTCACCCCTCCACTTT.

CDR3 in amino acids: CASSSQGSYGYTF. The CDR3 DNA follows: TGCGCCAGCAGCTCACAGGGAAGCTATGGCTACACCTTC. The rearrangement links TRBV5-1 to TRBJ1-2; D perhaps matches TRBD1 (6 bases). The CDR3 extends over 13 amino acids. V was cut by 3 bases and J by 4 bases, with 10 bases left in between. Germline CDR1 SGHRS, CDR2 YFSETQ.

The chain uses TRBV4-1 and TRBJ1-1; TRBD1 matches 9 bases. The CDR3 contains 15 residues. The V and J ends lost 3 bases and 3 bases, in that order; junction bases with no gene match: 5. Germline V gives CDR1 MGHRA, CDR2 YSYEKL. This chain's CDR3 is CASSQGQGDYTEAFF. The CDR3 region has the DNA TGCGCCAGCAGCCAGGGACAGGGAGACTACACTGAAGCTTTCTTT.

V and J are TRBV11-3 and TRBJ2-2, with 9 bases matching TRBD2. Germline trimming cut 5 bases from V and 4 bases from J; bases unmatched to any gene: 8. This CDR3 spans 16 amino acids. CDR1 SGHNT and CDR2 YENEEA come from the germline V gene. The CDR3 region is CASSISGGLSTGELFF. As DNA, the CDR3 is TGTGCCAGCAGCATAAGCGGGGGGCTCAGCACCGGGGAGCTGTTTTTT.

This sequence joins TRBV6-1 and TRBJ1-6, with D perhaps matching TRBD1 (6 bases). Germline CDR1 reads MNHNS; CDR2 reads SASEGT. Trimming removed 0 bases from V and 3 bases from J, with 9 bases in between. This CDR3 has 16 residues. The CDR3 here is CASSEAGRGYNSPLHF. The CDR3 DNA sequence: TGTGCCAGCAGTGAAGCGGGCAGGGGCTATAATTCACCCCTCCACTTT.

The chain employs TRBV13 and TRBJ2-3, with TRBD2 matching over 9 bases. V shed 1 base, J shed 3 bases, and the junction held 8 bases outside the gene matches. Per the germline V gene, CDR1 is PRHDT and CDR2 is FYEKMQ (reference sequence). This CDR3 is built from 17 residues. The DNA for the CDR3 is TGTGCCAGCAGCTTAGATTGGGCTAGCGGGGAAACAGATACGCAGTATTTT. Its protein is CASSLDWASGETDTQYF.

The table lists this clone with a count of one. The chain employs TRBV3-1 (or the pseudogene TRBV3-2) and TRBJ2-5, with 8 bases identical to TRBD1. Germline-derived CDR1 and CDR2 are LGHDT and YNNKEL (reference sequence). J lost 5 bases, V lost 4 bases, and 12 bases had no gene match. The CDR3 runs to 16 residues. The DNA for the CDR3 is TGTGCCAGCAGCCTAGGCACGCCAGGGGGCGCGGAGACCCAGTACTTC. This codes for CASSLGTPGGAETQYF.

The chain joins TRBV5-6 to TRBJ1-5; D unclear. V lost 0 bases and J lost 3, with 10 bases in between. Germline V CDR1 and CDR2: SGHDT, YYEEEE. The CDR3 has 15 residues. Written as DNA, the CDR3 is TGTGCCAGCAGCTTGGGCACAACCCCCAATCAGCCCCAGCATTTT. This translates into CASSLGTTPNQPQHF.

This clone has just one count. The chain joins TRBV10-1 to TRBJ1-1, with TRBD1 matching over 7 bases. This CDR3 is 14 amino acids long. After removal of 3 bases from V and 4 bases from J, the junction contained 5 bases not matched to a gene. CDR1 is WNHNN, CDR2 SYGVQD, per germline (reference sequence). CDR3 sequence: CASSETQGLTEAFF. The CDR3 nucleotides read TGCGCCAGCAGTGAAACACAGGGGCTCACTGAAGCTTTCTTT.

This chain links TRBV19 with TRBJ1-5, with D possibly being TRBD1 (6 bases). Germline assignment: CDR1 LNHDA and CDR2 SQIVND (reference sequence). V was clipped by 4 bases and J by 12 bases, with 13 bases between them. This CDR3 has 12 amino acids. The CDR3 protein is CASSTTDRNQHF. DNA for the CDR3: TGTGCCAGTAGTACCACCGACAGGAACCAGCATTTT.

This chain uses TRBV21-1 with TRBJ2-3; the table assigns TRBD2, which was not confirmed against the DNA. TRBV21-1 corresponds to a pseudogene. The CDR3 loop spans 18 amino acids. In nucleotides, the CDR3 is TGTGCCAGCAGCAGACTAGCGGGGGGGCCTCGCTGCACAGATACGCAGTATTTT. Its protein is CASSRLAGGPRCTDTQYF.

J is TRBJ1-1 and V is TRBV18; TRBD1 aligns across 9 bases. The CDR3 contains 13 residues. Looked up from germline, CDR1 is KGHSH and CDR2 is LQKENI. The V gene end was trimmed by 6 bases and the J gene end by 7 bases; junction bases not matched to a gene: 6. The CDR3 loop is CASSQQGAVEAFF. The CDR3 region has the DNA TGTGCCAGCTCGCAACAGGGGGCCGTTGAAGCTTTCTTT.

Notes on this clone: The identical CDR3 is also encoded by other nucleotide sequences in the sample. The V and J genes are TRBV9 and TRBJ1-5; 9 bases fit TRBD1. After removal of 0 bases from V and 3 bases from J, the junction contained 4 bases not matched to a gene. The CDR3 totals 16 residues. Germline lookup yields CDR1 SGDLS and CDR2 YYNGEE. The CDR3 nucleotides are TGTGCCAGCAGCGTAGGGACAGGGGCTTCCAATCAGCCCCAGCATTTT. This sequence encodes CASSVGTGASNQPQHF.